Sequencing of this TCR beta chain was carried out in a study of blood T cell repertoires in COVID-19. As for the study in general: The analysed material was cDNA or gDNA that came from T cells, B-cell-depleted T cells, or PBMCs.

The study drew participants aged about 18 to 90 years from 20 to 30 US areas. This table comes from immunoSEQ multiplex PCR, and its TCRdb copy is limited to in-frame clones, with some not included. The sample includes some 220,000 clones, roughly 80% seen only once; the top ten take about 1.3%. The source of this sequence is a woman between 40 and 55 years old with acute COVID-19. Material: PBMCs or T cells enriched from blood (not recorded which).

This chain's CDR3 is CASSYAGQQETQYF. In DNA, the CDR3 is TGTGCCAGCAGTTACGCCGGACAGCAAGAGACCCAGTACTTC. V is TRBV6-5 and J is TRBJ2-5, with D perhaps matching TRBD1 (6 bases). This CDR3 spans 14 amino acids. V shed 2 bases and J shed 2 bases, with 9 bases lying between them. Looked up from germline, CDR1 is MNHEY and CDR2 is SVGAGI.